This TCR beta chain stems from a study of cytotoxic CD8 clonotypes in ibrutinib-treated CLL. For the study at large: Among responders, roughly 24 were partial and 2 complete; after median approximately 70 months, approximately 15 stayed remitted and some 12 progressed.

This CDR3 comprises 14 residues. With 6 bases removed from V and 10 bases from J, the gap between germline ends came to 18 bases. From germline, CDR1 is MDHEN and CDR2 SYDVKM. From cryopreserved PBMCs came about 2 micrograms of genomic DNA used for TCR beta libraries. The assay was immunoSEQ multiplex PCR, and TCRdb's table has in-frame clones only and misses some. The sample lists approximately 120,000 clones; 84% were seen once. The clonotype was recovered from a human donor with chronic lymphocytic leukemia. This chain links TRBV28 with TRBJ1-4, with D perhaps TRBD1 (6 bases). The sample in question was PBMCs, obtained after 24 months of ibrutinib treatment. CDR3 sequence: CASRQGQGRGKLFF. Here the CDR3 DNA reads TGTGCCAGCAGACAAGGCCAGGGGCGAGGAAAACTGTTTTTT. The whole variable domain, filled in from reference TRBV28 and TRBJ1-4, reads DVKVTQSSRYLVKRTGEKVFLECVQDMDHENMFWYRQDPGLGLRLIYFSYDVKMKEKGDIPEGYSVSREKKERFSLILESASTNQTSMYLCASRQGQGRGKLFFGSGTQLSVL.